This T cell receptor beta chain emerged from a study of T cell responses to AZD1222 COVID-19 vaccine. Regarding the study as a whole: Repertoire samples came only from after the peak T cell response. The CD4 TCRs associated with vaccination extended across spike and predominated at 160-218 and 743-854.

The method was immunoSEQ multiplex PCR; TCRdb's version includes in-frame clones alone and lacks a portion of them. Of some 150,000 clones in the sample, less than 90% were seen once. There are a few counts of this clone. Antigen specificity is unknown. The CDR3 length is 17 residues. Per germline, CDR1 MNHEY and CDR2 SMNVEV (reference sequence). Trimming pared 1 base from V and 9 bases from J, leaving 19 bases between. This chain joins TRBV27 and TRBJ1-6; maybe TRBD1 (6 bases). The sequence was obtained from an adult who had recovered from COVID-19. Material: peripheral blood, obtained after recovery from COVID-19. Written as DNA, the CDR3 is TGTGCCAGCAGTTTATTCCCCTCGACAGGAGGAGGTTCACCCCTCCACTTT. Protein: CASSLFPSTGGGSPLHF.